This T cell receptor (beta chain) emerged from a study of T cell repertoires in cytomegalovirus infection. The overall study: The public TCR beta signatures pointed to both CMV infection and matching HLA type. Study results and limitations: Summed frequency of public TCR beta families distinguished CMV carriers with the relevant HLA. Clonotypes of TCR beta that were HLA-C-restricted and CMV-specific dominated the ex vivo response.

TCRdb fed the reads into MiXCR, producing one record per CDR3 protein. The repertoire has about 83,000 distinct CDR3 sequences, more than 40% of them found once; the top ten carry 90% to 95%. The V end lost 1 base, the J end lost 1 base, and 7 bases lay between the germline ends. In germline, CDR1 is SGHTA, CDR2 FQGNSA. The CDR3 totals 14 residues. This clonotype was detected a few times. Its antigen is unidentified. The specimen was CD8+ T cells from cultured PBMCs, collected from culture after CMV antigen stimulation. The TCR sequence derives from a human donor in good health (CMV status not recorded). Some clones in this sample may be carry-over from other donors' samples. The chain has TRBV7-2 and TRBJ2-5, with D unclear. CDR3 in amino acids: CASSLVGSQETQYF. The CDR3 coding sequence is TGTGCCAGCAGCTTAGTGGGCAGCCAAGAGACCCAGTACTTC.